This TCR beta chain was retrieved from a study of T cell responses to AZD1222 COVID-19 vaccine. Whole-study findings and limits: An increase in Spike-specific TCR breadth and depth was observed after two AZD1222 doses. Only a handful of people who got AZD1222 tested seropositive at baseline. Donors skewed white British and female; clonal diversity was possibly underestimated. Sampling captured repertoires only after the peak T cell response.

The CDR3 totals 16 residues. CDR1 SGHKS and CDR2 YYEKEE come from the germline V gene (reference sequence). Trimming left V 4 bases short and J 0 bases short, with 16 bases between. Repertoires were generated with immunoSEQ multiplex PCR, while TCRdb's copy carries only in-frame clones and drops some. This repertoire shows 150,000 or so clones, approximately 93% found once; its top ten account for under 6.5%. As regards this clone: Its antigen is as yet unknown.

The receptor was isolated from an adult in good health. Sequences were derived from peripheral blood, sampled on day 0 of AZD1222 vaccination. The chain carries TRBV5-5 and TRBJ1-1, with D maybe TRBD1 (5 bases). CDR3 amino acids: CASSPVFGGMNTEAFF. CDR3 in DNA: TGTGCCAGCAGCCCTGTATTCGGGGGTATGAACACTGAAGCTTTCTTT.